This T cell receptor (beta chain) was captured in a study of cytomegalovirus exposure and HLA in healthy donors. With 2 bases removed from V and 5 bases from J, the gap between germline ends came to 13 bases. This CDR3 comprises 14 residues. The V gene's germline CDR1 is MGHDK and CDR2 SYGVNS. 13 Jbeta primers and 60 Vbeta primers were used for the PCR. Assay used: immunoSEQ multiplex PCR; TCRdb lists only in-frame clones, some missing. The sample records a few hundred thousand clones, under 80% being singletons. Sequencing was performed on PBMCs. This TCR derives from a girl under 10 years old in good health and CMV-seronegative. The V and J genes are TRBV25-1 and TRBJ2-7; tentatively, D is TRBD1 (5 bases). CDR3 region: CASSEPARVNEQYF. Here the CDR3 DNA reads TGTGCCAGCAGTGAACCGGCCAGGGTGAACGAGCAGTACTTC.